This T cell receptor (beta chain) came from a study of metastatic and nonmetastatic thyroid tumors. In the study overall: Repertoires were compared across blood and tumor or nodule tissue from malignant and benign thyroid patients. Study results and limitations: According to reports, the diversity of TCR beta was significantly higher in malignant thyroid tumors than in benign nodules, and this held in both blood and tumor samples.

The authors' processing: CDR3 differences across clinicopathological groups were used to build a distant-metastasis classifier for papillary thyroid cancer. MiXCR was used by TCRdb to re-call the PCR reads. What appears here as the V and J calls and clone size reflects TCRdb's work, not the paper's. The sample holds around 89,000 clones, just under 15% seen once. In the case of this clone: Its antigen is currently unknown. Sequence at one end of the junction differs from germline and may be a read error.

Looked up from germline, CDR1 is LGHDT and CDR2 is YNNKEL (reference sequence). There are 15 residues in the CDR3. Each patient came to thyroid surgery without any prior treatment (of any kind). The V and J genes are TRBV3-1 and TRBJ2-4; no clear D gene. This TCR was sampled from a female donor with papillary thyroid cancer or a benign thyroid nodule (not recorded which). Some clones in this sample may be carry-over from other donors' samples. The sample consisted of blood. CDR3 sequence: CASSQGPPGPNIQCF. The CDR3 DNA reads as TGTGCCAGCAGCCAAGGTCCCCCCGGCCCAAACATTCAGTGCTTC.